This TCR beta chain was obtained from a study of cytomegalovirus exposure and HLA in healthy donors. Findings of the study overall: According to the study, around 160 TCR beta chains were cytomegalovirus-associated. By a later analysis, the bulk of CMV-associated TCR beta chains appeared HLA-restricted. Sequences of the TCR beta chain were said to predict the HLA-A and HLA-B alleles of most subjects accurately.

Worth noting for this clone: Its target is not known. Mismatch with germline at one junction end may stem from a read error.

The PCR employed 60 Vbeta primers together with 13 Jbeta primers. Libraries were prepared by immunoSEQ multiplex PCR; TCRdb keeps only in-frame clonotypes and omits some of them. The sample contains 250,000 to 350,000 clones, around 65% of which appear only once. The CDR3 has 14 residues. Germline CDR1 reads SEHNR; CDR2 reads FQNEAQ (reference sequence). Sample: PBMCs. The origin of this receptor is a female donor in good health and CMV-seronegative. The genes are TRBV7-9 and TRBJ2-3; TRBD1 matches at 8 bases. CDR3: CSSSATGDTDTQYF. The CDR3 coding sequence is TGTTCCAGCAGCGCGACAGGGGACACAGATACGCAGTATTTT.